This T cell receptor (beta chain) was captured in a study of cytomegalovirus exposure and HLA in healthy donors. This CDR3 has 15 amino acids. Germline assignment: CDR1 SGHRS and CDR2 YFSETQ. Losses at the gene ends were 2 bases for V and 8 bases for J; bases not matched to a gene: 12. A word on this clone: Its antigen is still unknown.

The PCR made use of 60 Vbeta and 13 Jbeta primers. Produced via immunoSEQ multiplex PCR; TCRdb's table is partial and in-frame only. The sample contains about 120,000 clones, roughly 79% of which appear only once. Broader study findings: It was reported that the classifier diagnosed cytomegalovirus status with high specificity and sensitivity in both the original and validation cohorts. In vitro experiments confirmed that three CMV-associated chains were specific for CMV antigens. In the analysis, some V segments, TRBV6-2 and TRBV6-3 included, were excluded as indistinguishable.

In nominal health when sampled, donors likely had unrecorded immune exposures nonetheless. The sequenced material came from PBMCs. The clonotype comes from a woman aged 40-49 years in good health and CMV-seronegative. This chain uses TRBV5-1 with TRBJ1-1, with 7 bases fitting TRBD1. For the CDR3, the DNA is TGCGCCAGCAGCTTTCTAGGCCAGGGGGAGTTGGAAGCTTTCTTT. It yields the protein CASSFLGQGELEAFF.